Each of the 23 T cell receptor beta chains below was sequenced from the same sample in a study of CD8+ T cells in alopecia areata. In each case, RNA was isolated and then reverse transcribed into cDNA as the sequencing template. Assay: immunoSEQ multiplex PCR; the TCRdb copy retains only in-frame clones and omits some. The sample records more than 75,000 clones, 41% being singletons. The sequencing sample was made of CD4+ T cells sorted from blood. These receptors were obtained from a human donor with alopecia areata.

The gene calls are TRBV2 and TRBJ1-6, with 10 bases aligning to TRBD1. The germline V gene has CDR1 SNHLY and CDR2 FYNNEI. V lost 5 bases to trimming and J lost 10 bases; unmatched junction nucleotides: 5. The CDR3 consists of 14 residues. The CDR3 sequence: CASSRDRGYSPLHF. The CDR3 DNA reads as TGTGCCAGCAGTCGGGACAGGGGTTACTCACCCCTCCACTTT.

The J gene is TRBJ2-7, the V gene TRBV6-5; D unresolved. Germline CDR1 reads MNHEY; CDR2 reads SVGAGI. V was shortened by 0 bases and J by 12 bases, with 15 bases between the two germline ends. The CDR3 is 13 amino acids. The CDR3 region is CASSYSIGTDRYF. CDR3 sequence (DNA): TGTGCCAGCAGTTACTCGATCGGCACCGATCGGTACTTC.

This clone was found a few times. The rearrangement uses TRBV5-1 and TRBJ2-2, with D hard to call. V lost 1 base to trimming and J lost 0 bases, with 7 bases between them. The CDR3 length is 15 residues. CDR1 is SGHRS, CDR2 YFSETQ, per germline. CDR3 nucleotide sequence: TGCGCCAGCAGCTTGCCCACAGCGAACACCGGGGAGCTGTTTTTT. It is translated as CASSLPTANTGELFF.

This clone was seen only a few times. V and J are TRBV7-2 and TRBJ2-7, with 12 bases that match TRBD2. The germline V gene encodes CDR1 SGHTA and CDR2 FQGNSA. CDR3 length: 15 amino acids. Trimming cost V 3 bases and J 3 bases; bases outside gene matches: 3. This CDR3 reads CASSFQTSGSYEQYF. CDR3 in DNA: TGTGCCAGCAGCTTCCAGACTAGCGGGAGCTACGAGCAGTACTTC.

Comments on this clone: Other DNA sequences from this sample encode an identical CDR3 as well. The V gene is TRBV5-1, the J gene TRBJ2-3; the D is unclear. Looked up from germline, CDR1 is SGHRS and CDR2 is YFSETQ. Trimming took off 1 base at V and 1 base at J, with 7 bases between the two ends. The CDR3 length is 14 residues. The CDR3 sequence: CASSLSGGTDTQYF. In nucleotides, the CDR3 is TGCGCCAGCAGCTTGTCAGGAGGCACAGATACGCAGTATTTT.

The V gene is TRBV10-3, the J gene TRBJ2-3, with a possible D match to TRBD1 (6 bases). CDR3 length: 14 residues. The germline V and J ends were trimmed by 6 bases and 2 bases, with 12 bases remaining between them. Germline assignment: CDR1 ENHRY and CDR2 SYGVKD. CDR3 protein: CAIRQGPTTDTQYF. The CDR3 DNA sequence: TGTGCCATCAGACAGGGACCGACCACAGATACGCAGTATTTT.

The chain couples TRBV6-1 to TRBJ2-1; 12 nucleotides agree with TRBD2. The CDR3 covers 17 residues. Looked up from germline, CDR1 is MNHNS and CDR2 is SASEGT. The junction had 4 bases not matched to a gene; V was cut back by 4 bases and J by 0 bases. For the CDR3, the DNA is TGTGCCAGCAGTGGGCTAGCGGGGGGGATCTCCTACAATGAGCAGTTCTTC. It encodes CASSGLAGGISYNEQFF.

This chain uses TRBV5-4 with TRBJ2-7, with 7 bases matching TRBD1. The CDR3 length is 13 residues. The V gene end was trimmed by 3 bases and the J gene end by 9 bases; junction bases not matched to a gene: 9. CDR1 SGHNT and CDR2 YYREEE come from the germline V gene (reference sequence). DNA for the CDR3: TGTGCCAGCAGCTCCGACAGGGTACGGGTGCAGTACTTC. Its protein is CASSSDRVRVQYF.

V is TRBV9 and J is TRBJ2-1, with TRBD1 matching over 8 bases. Germline CDR1 is SGDLS and CDR2 is YYNGEE. The CDR3 consists of 16 residues. The J segment lost 4 bases and the V segment lost 4 bases, leaving 10 bases of the junction unmatched. CDR3 sequence (DNA): TGTGCCAGCAGCTCCTACGGGGACAGGTCATACAATGAGCAGTTCTTC. Protein sequence: CASSSYGDRSYNEQFF. Looking up the rest from reference TRBV9 and TRBJ2-1 gives the full variable domain: DSGVTQTPKHLITATGQRVTLRCSPRSGDLSVYWYQQSLDQGLQFLIQYYNGEERAKGNILERFSAQQFPDLHSELNLSSLELGDSALYFCASSSYGDRSYNEQFFGPGTRLTVL.

V usage is TRBV4-3 and J usage is TRBJ1-2; 8 nucleotides line up with TRBD1. There are 13 residues in the CDR3. V shed 3 bases, J shed 3 bases, and the junction held 0 bases outside the gene matches. In germline, CDR1 is LGHNA, CDR2 YSLEER. As DNA, the CDR3 is TGCGCCAGCAGCCAGGACAGGGACTATGGCTACACCTTC. Its translation is CASSQDRDYGYTF.

This clone has a handful of counts. The rearrangement joins TRBV28 to TRBJ2-7; no definite D call. The CDR3 contains 13 residues. The germline gives CDR1 MDHEN, CDR2 SYDVKM. Trimming cost V 2 bases and J 4 bases, with 9 bases left between them. The CDR3 is CASSLPLTYEQYF. CDR3 bases: TGTGCCAGCAGTTTACCTCTAACGTACGAGCAGTACTTC.

CDR3 region: CATSRRISGGEKLFF. CDR3 sequence (DNA): TGTGCCACCAGCAGGAGGATTTCAGGAGGTGAAAAACTGTTTTTT. This rearrangement joins TRBV15 to TRBJ1-4; no definite D call. CDR1 is LNHNV and CDR2 is YYDKDF in the germline V gene (reference sequence). The CDR3 sequence is 15 residues long. The V gene lost 3 bases and the J gene lost 7 bases, with 15 bases spanning the gap.

CDR3 DNA: TGCGCCAGCAGCTGGCAGGGGATACAAGAGACCCAGTACTTC. Protein: CASSWQGIQETQYF. The rearrangement joins TRBV5-1 to TRBJ2-5; TRBD1 might be the D (6 bases). CDR1 and CDR2 from the germline V gene are SGHRS and YFSETQ. CDR3 length equals 14 residues. V gave up 3 bases and J gave up 2 bases, with 11 bases separating them. Combining the CDR3 with reference TRBV5-1 and TRBJ2-5 gives the whole variable domain KAGVTQTPRYLIKTRGQQVTLSCSPISGHRSVSWYQQTPGQGLQFLFEYFSETQRNKGNFPGRFSGRQFSNSRSEMNVSTLELGDSALYLCASSWQGIQETQYFGPGTRLLVL.

The chain is built from TRBV18 and TRBJ2-2; D unclear. V was clipped by 0 bases and J by 8 bases, with 7 bases between them. The CDR3 totals 13 residues. The V gene's germline CDR1 is KGHSH and CDR2 LQKENI. The CDR3 is CASSPPKPGELFF. Written as DNA, the CDR3 is TGTGCCAGCTCACCACCCAAACCAGGGGAGCTGTTTTTT. The full variable domain, with the rest looked up from reference TRBV18 and TRBJ2-2, is NAGVMQNPRHLVRRRGQEARLRCSPMKGHSHVYWYRQLPEEGLKFMVYLQKENIIDESGMPKERFSAEFPKEGPSILRIQQVVRGDSAAYFCASSPPKPGELFFGEGSRLTVL.

The chain is built from TRBV30 and TRBJ1-5; D gene unclear. V gave up 0 bases and J gave up 0 bases, with 12 bases separating them. The germline gives CDR1 GTSNPN, CDR2 SVGIG (reference sequence). The CDR3 length is 16 residues. The DNA for the CDR3 is TGTGCCTGGAGTGTGAAGGGCATGTATAGCAATCAGCCCCAGCATTTT. Protein sequence: CAWSVKGMYSNQPQHF.

The chain links TRBV7-9 to TRBJ2-7; D is ambiguous. V was clipped by 1 base and J by 2 bases, with 9 bases between them. The CDR3 has 14 amino acids. Germline V gene lookup returns CDR1 SEHNR and CDR2 FQNEAQ (reference sequence). The CDR3 DNA reads as TGTGCCAGCAGCTTAGATCCGGAAGCCTACGAGCAGTACTTC. Protein sequence: CASSLDPEAYEQYF.

The chain has TRBV30 and TRBJ1-3, with D unclear. From germline, CDR1 is GTSNPN and CDR2 SVGIG (reference sequence). The V and J ends lost 5 bases and 2 bases respectively, with 25 bases between them. The CDR3 is 18 amino acids. The CDR3 DNA reads TGTGCCTGGTCTAAAGGGCAGACGACGTACCTAACTGGAAACACCATATATTTT. Encoded protein: CAWSKGQTTYLTGNTIYF.

About this clone itself: Germline is not matched at one junction end, which may reflect a read error. The chain combines TRBV7-8 with TRBJ1-2; 9 bases line up with TRBD1. CDR3 size: 12 residues. Germline V gene data show CDR1 as SGHVS and CDR2 as FQNEAQ. Written as DNA, the CDR3 is TGTACCAGCGGGGACAGGGTATATGGCTACACCTTC. As protein: CTSGDRVYGYTF.

This clone was detected once. The chain uses TRBV4-2 and TRBJ2-7, with 7 positions matching TRBD2. Germline assignment: CDR1 LGHNA and CDR2 YNFKEQ. This CDR3 contains 15 residues. With 3 bases clipped from V and 2 bases from J, the junction kept 7 bases outside the gene matches. CDR3 protein: CASSQVLAAPYEQYF. DNA for the CDR3: TGTGCCAGCAGCCAGGTCCTAGCGGCTCCCTACGAGCAGTACTTC.

This clone was counted between two and nine times. The chain carries TRBV5-4 and TRBJ2-7; D is undetermined. This CDR3 region has 13 residues. Germline V gene data show CDR1 as SGHNT and CDR2 as YYREEE (reference sequence). Between the trimmed V and J ends, which lost 0 bases and 3 bases, there was a span of 7 bases. The DNA of the CDR3 is TGTGCCAGCAGCTTGGTTGGGGACTACGAGCAGTACTTC. Amino acids: CASSLVGDYEQYF.

This clone was detected a few times. J is TRBJ2-6 and V is TRBV2, with D unclear. This CDR3 is built from 15 residues. Germline lookup yields CDR1 SNHLY and CDR2 FYNNEI. Trimming pared 5 bases from V and 0 bases from J, leaving 8 bases between. The chain's CDR3 is CASSLLASGANVLTF. The CDR3 DNA is TGTGCCAGCAGTTTGCTTGCCTCTGGGGCCAACGTCCTGACTTTC. The complete variable domain, with remaining parts taken from reference TRBV2 and TRBJ2-6, reads EPEVTQTPSHQVTQMGQEVILRCVPISNHLYFYWYRQILGQKVEFLVSFYNNEISEKSEIFDDQFSVERPDGSNFTLKIRSTKLEDSAMYFCASSLLASGANVLTFGAGSRLTVL.

The chain joins TRBV2 to TRBJ2-1; 13 bases fit TRBD2. The J segment lost 9 bases and the V segment lost 4 bases, leaving 6 bases of the junction unmatched. The CDR3 extends over 15 amino acids. Germline CDR1 reads SNHLY; CDR2 reads FYNNEI. The CDR3 spells CASSVGLAGAAEQFF. Written as DNA, the CDR3 is TGTGCCAGCAGTGTTGGACTAGCGGGAGCCGCTGAGCAGTTCTTC. The variable domain in full, with the rest retrieved from reference TRBV2 and TRBJ2-1, is EPEVTQTPSHQVTQMGQEVILRCVPISNHLYFYWYRQILGQKVEFLVSFYNNEISEKSEIFDDQFSVERPDGSNFTLKIRSTKLEDSAMYFCASSVGLAGAAEQFFGPGTRLTVL.

The chain has TRBV5-1 and TRBJ2-7; TRBD2 matches at 7 bases. This CDR3 region has 14 residues. CDR1 is SGHRS and CDR2 is YFSETQ in the germline V gene. The V segment lost 4 bases and the J segment 2 bases; nucleotides outside the gene matches: 6. Here the CDR3 reads CASSGTSDAYEQYF. The CDR3 nucleotides are TGCGCCAGCAGCGGTACTAGCGATGCCTACGAGCAGTACTTC.